This record concerns one TCR beta chain sequence. This entry comes from a study of blood T cell repertoires in COVID-19. Overall study: Samples representing acute and convalescent COVID-19 were sourced from the United States, Italy and Spain. The analysed material was cDNA or gDNA that came from T cells, B-cell-depleted T cells, or PBMCs.

In the authors' workflow: Nucleated cell number was recorded as an estimate derived from reference gene primer amplification. Assay used: immunoSEQ multiplex PCR; TCRdb lists only in-frame clones, some missing. That table gives V, J and clone size, and the DNA gave D and trimming. Among hundreds of thousands of clones listed, approximately 90% were seen once. Trimming removed 2 bases from V and 0 bases from J, with 5 bases in between. This CDR3 contains 13 residues. Germline assignment: CDR1 SGHDT and CDR2 YYEEEE. This TCR was recovered from a woman between 18 and 29 years old who had recovered from COVID-19. The rearrangement uses TRBV5-6 and TRBJ1-1; D gene unclear. The source material was peripheral blood. In DNA form, the CDR3 reads TGTGCCAGCAGCTTAATCTTGAACACTGAAGCTTTCTTT. Translation gives CASSLILNTEAFF. Full variable domain (outside the CDR3, taken from reference TRBV5-6 and TRBJ1-1): DAGVTQSPTHLIKTRGQQVTLRCSPKSGHDTVSWYQQALGQGPQFIFQYYEEEERQRGNFPDRFSGHQFPNYSSELNVNALLLGDSALYLCASSLILNTEAFFGQGTRLTVV.